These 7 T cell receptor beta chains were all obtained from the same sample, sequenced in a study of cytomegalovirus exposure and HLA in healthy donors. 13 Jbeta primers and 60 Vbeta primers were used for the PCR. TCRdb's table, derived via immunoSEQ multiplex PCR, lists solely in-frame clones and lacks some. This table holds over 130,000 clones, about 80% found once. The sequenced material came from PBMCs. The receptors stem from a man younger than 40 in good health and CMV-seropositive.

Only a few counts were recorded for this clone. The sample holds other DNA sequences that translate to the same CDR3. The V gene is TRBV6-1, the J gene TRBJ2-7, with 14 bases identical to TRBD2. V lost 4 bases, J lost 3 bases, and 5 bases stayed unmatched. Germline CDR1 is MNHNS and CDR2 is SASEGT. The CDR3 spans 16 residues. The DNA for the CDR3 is TGTGCCAGCAGTGGGGGACTAGCGGGAGCCAACTACGAGCAGTACTTC. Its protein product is CASSGGLAGANYEQYF.

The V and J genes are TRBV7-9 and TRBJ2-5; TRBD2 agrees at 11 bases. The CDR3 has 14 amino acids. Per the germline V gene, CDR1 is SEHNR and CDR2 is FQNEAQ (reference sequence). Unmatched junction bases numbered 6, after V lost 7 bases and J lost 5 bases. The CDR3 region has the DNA TGTGCCAGCAACCCCTTAGCGGGAGGGGAGACCCAGTACTTC. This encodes CASNPLAGGETQYF.

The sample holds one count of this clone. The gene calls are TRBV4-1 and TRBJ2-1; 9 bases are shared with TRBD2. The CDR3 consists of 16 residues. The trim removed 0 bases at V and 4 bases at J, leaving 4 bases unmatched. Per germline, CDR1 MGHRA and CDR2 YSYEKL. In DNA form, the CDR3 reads TGCGCCAGCAGCCAAGATACGAGCGGGGGGTACAATGAGCAGTTCTTC. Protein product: CASSQDTSGGYNEQFF.

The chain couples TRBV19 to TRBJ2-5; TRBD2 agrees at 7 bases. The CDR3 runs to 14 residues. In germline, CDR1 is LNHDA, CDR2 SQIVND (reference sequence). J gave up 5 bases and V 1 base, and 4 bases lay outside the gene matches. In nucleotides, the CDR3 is TGTGCCAGTAGTATAGCTGGGGGGGATGAGACCCAGTACTTC. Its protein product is CASSIAGGDETQYF.

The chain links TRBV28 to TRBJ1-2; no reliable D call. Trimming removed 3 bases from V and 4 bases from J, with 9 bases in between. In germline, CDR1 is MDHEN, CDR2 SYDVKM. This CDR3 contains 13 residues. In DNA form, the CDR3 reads TGTGCCAGCAGTTTGGGCAGCCGCTATGGCTACACCTTC. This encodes CASSLGSRYGYTF.

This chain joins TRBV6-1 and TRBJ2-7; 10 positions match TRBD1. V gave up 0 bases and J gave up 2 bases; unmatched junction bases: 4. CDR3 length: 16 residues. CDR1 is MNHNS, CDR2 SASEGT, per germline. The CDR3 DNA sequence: TGTGCCAGCAGTGAAGCAGGGACAGGGGCGCCCTACGAGCAGTACTTC. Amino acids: CASSEAGTGAPYEQYF.

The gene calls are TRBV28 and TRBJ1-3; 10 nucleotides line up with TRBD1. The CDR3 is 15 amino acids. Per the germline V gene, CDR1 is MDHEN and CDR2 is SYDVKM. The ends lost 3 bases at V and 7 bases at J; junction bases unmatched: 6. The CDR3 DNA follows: TGTGCCAGCAGTTTTGGGGGGACAGGGGCGAACACCATATATTTT. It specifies CASSFGGTGANTIYF.